The 2 T cell receptor beta chains listed next were all sequenced from one sample in a study of blood T cell repertoires in COVID-19. This table comes from immunoSEQ multiplex PCR, and its TCRdb copy is limited to in-frame clones, with some not included. The sample has 150,000 or so clones, roughly 84% seen once. Sequenced: PBMCs or T cells enriched from blood (not recorded which). The source of these receptors is a woman aged 45-65 years who had been exposed to COVID-19.

The DNA of the CDR3 is TGTGCCAGCAGTGCCCCTTTGACGGAGTACTACGAGCAGTACTTC. Translation: CASSAPLTEYYEQYF. The chain has TRBV2 and TRBJ2-7; D gene ambiguous. This CDR3 region has 15 residues. In germline, CDR1 is SNHLY, CDR2 FYNNEI. V shed 4 bases and J shed 3 bases, with 16 bases lying between them.

This chain links TRBV5-6 with TRBJ2-7; TRBD1 aligns across 10 bases. V lost 4 bases and J lost 5; bases outside the gene matches: 9. CDR3 length: 15 residues. The V gene's germline CDR1 is SGHDT and CDR2 YYEEEE. This CDR3 is CASSLPGQGLNEQYF. The CDR3 region has the DNA TGTGCCAGCAGCCTACCGGGACAGGGGCTGAACGAGCAGTACTTC.